This paragraph reports one T cell receptor beta chain. Libraries of TCR beta came from iRepertoire HTBI primers plus Arm-PCR of CDR3 regions. TCRdb re-called the multiplex PCR reads through MiXCR, storing one row per CDR3 protein. Among about 460,000 distinct CDR3 sequences, under 25% were seen once, and the ten largest hold less than 15%. Sample time point: persistent/refractory GD, antithyroid drugs over 5 years with positive TRAb. Generation of the TCR library employed RNA extracted from PBMCs. Patients of an endocrinology department in Xi'an, China, were included. The data belong to a study of regulatory T cells in long-lasting Graves disease. V was clipped by 5 bases and J by 0 bases, with 14 bases between them. Germline lookup yields CDR1 MNHNS and CDR2 SASEGT. The CDR3 sequence is 16 residues long.

The J gene is TRBJ2-1, the V gene TRBV6-1, with D perhaps TRBD2 (5 bases). Sequences were derived from peripheral blood mononuclear cells (PBMCs), sampled when the disease was refractory, from a patient treated with antithyroid drugs. The clonotype originates from a female donor with Graves disease. CDR3 sequence: CASSYLRGSSYNEQFF. CDR3 coding DNA: TGTGCCAGCAGTTATCTCCGGGGTAGCTCCTACAATGAGCAGTTCTTC.